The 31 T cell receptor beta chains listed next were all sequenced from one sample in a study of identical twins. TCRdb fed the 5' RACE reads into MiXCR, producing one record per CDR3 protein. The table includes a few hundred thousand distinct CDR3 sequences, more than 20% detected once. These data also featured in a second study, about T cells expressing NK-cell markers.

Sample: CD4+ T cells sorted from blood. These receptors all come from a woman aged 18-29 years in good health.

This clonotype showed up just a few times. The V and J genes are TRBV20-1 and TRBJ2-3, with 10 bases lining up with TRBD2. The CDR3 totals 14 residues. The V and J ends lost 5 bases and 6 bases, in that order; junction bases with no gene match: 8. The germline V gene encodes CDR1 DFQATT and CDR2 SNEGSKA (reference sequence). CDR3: CSAQRGGRADTQYF. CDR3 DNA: TGCAGTGCTCAGCGGGGGGGTCGAGCGGATACGCAGTATTTT.

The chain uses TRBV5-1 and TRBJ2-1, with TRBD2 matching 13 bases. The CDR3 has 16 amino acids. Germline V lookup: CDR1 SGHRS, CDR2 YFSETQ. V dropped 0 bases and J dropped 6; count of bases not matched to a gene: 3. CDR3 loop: CASSLGTSGGANEQFF. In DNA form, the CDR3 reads TGCGCCAGCAGCTTGGGAACTAGCGGGGGGGCCAATGAGCAGTTCTTC. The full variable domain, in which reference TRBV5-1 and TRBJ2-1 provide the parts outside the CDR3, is KAGVTQTPRYLIKTRGQQVTLSCSPISGHRSVSWYQQTPGQGLQFLFEYFSETQRNKGNFPGRFSGRQFSNSRSEMNVSTLELGDSALYLCASSLGTSGGANEQFFGPGTRLTVL.

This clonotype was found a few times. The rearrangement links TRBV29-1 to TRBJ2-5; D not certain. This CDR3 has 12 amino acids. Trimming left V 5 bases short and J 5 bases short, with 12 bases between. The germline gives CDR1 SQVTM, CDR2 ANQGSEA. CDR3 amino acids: CSVRKARETQYF. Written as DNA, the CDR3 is TGCAGCGTTCGCAAAGCCCGGGAGACCCAGTACTTC.

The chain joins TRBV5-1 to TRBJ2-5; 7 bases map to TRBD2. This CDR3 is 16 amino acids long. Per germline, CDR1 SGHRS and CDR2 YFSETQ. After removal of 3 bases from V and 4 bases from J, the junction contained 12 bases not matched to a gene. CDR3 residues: CASSSTAGSLPETQYF. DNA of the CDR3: TGCGCCAGCAGCTCGACAGCGGGGTCTCTCCCAGAGACCCAGTACTTC.

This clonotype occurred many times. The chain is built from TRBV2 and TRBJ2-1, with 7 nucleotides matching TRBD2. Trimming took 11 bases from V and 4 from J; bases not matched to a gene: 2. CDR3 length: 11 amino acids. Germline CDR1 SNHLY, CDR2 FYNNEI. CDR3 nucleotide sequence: TGTGCCGGGGGGGAGTACAATGAGCAGTTCTTC. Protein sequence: CAGGEYNEQFF.

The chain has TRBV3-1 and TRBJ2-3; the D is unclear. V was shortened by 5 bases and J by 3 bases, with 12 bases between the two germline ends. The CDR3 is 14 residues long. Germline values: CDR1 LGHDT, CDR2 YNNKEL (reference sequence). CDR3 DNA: TGTGCCAGCAGCGACACTTTGGGGACAGATACGCAGTATTTT. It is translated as CASSDTLGTDTQYF.

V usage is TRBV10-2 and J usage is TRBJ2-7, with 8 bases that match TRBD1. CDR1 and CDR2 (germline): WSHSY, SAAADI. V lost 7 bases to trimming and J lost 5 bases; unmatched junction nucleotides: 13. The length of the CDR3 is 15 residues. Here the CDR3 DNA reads TGCGCCAGCATGATGGGCCAGACAGGGGTGAACGAGCAGTACTTC. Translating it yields CASMMGQTGVNEQYF.

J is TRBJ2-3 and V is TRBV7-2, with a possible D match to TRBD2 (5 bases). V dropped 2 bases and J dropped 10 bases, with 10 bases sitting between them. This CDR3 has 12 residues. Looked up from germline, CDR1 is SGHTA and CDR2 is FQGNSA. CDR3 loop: CASSLLPGAQYF. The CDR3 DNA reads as TGTGCCAGCAGCTTACTCCCCGGGGCGCAGTATTTT.

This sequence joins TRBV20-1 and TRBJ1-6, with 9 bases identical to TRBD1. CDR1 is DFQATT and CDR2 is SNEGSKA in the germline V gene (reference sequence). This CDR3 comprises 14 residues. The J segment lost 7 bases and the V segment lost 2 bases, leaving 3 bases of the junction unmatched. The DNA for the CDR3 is TGCAGTGCTAGAAAGACAGGGGGGAATTCACCCCTCCACTTT. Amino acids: CSARKTGGNSPLHF.

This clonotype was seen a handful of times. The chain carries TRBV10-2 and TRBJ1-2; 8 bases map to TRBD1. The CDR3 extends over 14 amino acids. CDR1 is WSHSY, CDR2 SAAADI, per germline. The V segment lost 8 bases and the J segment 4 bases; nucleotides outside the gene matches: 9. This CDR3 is CASGQGLIVYGYTF. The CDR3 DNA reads TGCGCCAGCGGACAGGGATTAATCGTCTATGGCTACACCTTC.

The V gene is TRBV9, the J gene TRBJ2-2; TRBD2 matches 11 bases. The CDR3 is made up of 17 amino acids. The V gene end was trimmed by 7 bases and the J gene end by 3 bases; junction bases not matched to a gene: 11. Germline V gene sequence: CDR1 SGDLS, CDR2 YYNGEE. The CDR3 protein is CASAPMGLAAYTGELFF. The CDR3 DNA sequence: TGTGCCAGCGCCCCAATGGGACTAGCGGCCTACACCGGGGAGCTGTTTTTT.

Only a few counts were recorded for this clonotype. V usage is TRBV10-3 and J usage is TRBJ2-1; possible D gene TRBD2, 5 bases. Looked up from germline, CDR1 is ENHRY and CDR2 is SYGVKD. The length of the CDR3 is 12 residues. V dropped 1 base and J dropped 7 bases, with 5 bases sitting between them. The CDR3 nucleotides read TGTGCCATCAGTGAGTGGGAGAATGAGCAGTTCTTC. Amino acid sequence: CAISEWENEQFF.

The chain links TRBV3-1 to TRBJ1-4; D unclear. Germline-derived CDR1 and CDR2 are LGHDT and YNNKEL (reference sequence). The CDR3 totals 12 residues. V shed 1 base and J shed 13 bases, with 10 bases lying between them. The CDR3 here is CASSQAGRGLFF. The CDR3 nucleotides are TGTGCCAGCAGCCAAGCGGGCCGCGGACTGTTTTTT.

CDR3 in DNA: TGCAGTGCGTCAGCCGGGACAGGAGATTCACCCCTCCACTTT. Its translation is CSASAGTGDSPLHF. The V gene is TRBV20-1, the J gene TRBJ1-6, with 8 positions matching TRBD1. CDR3 length: 14 amino acids. The junction had 9 bases not matched to a gene; V was cut back by 6 bases and J by 8 bases. Germline V lookup: CDR1 DFQATT, CDR2 SNEGSKA (reference sequence).

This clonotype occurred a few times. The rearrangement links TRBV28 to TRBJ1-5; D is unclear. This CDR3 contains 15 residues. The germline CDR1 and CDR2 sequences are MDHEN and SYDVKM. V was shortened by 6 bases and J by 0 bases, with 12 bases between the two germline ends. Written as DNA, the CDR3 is TGTGCCAGCAGCCCGGAGATCTATAGCAATCAGCCCCAGCATTTT. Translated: CASSPEIYSNQPQHF.

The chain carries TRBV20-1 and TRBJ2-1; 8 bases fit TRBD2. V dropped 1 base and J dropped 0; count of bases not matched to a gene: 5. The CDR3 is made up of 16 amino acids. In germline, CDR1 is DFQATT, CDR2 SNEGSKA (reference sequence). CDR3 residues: CSARGATSGSYNEQFF. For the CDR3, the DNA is TGCAGTGCTAGAGGGGCCACTAGCGGCTCCTACAATGAGCAGTTCTTC.

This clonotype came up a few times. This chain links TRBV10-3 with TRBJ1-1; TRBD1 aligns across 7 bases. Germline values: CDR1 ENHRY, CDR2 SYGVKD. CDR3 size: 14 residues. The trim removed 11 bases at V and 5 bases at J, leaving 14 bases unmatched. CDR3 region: CAAAGRQGETEAFF. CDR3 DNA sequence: TGTGCCGCCGCGGGGCGACAGGGAGAGACTGAAGCTTTCTTT.

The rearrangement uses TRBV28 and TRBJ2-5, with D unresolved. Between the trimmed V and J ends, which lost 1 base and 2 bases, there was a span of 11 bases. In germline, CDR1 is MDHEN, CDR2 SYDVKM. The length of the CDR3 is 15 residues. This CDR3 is CASSLFQVAQETQYF. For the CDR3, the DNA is TGTGCCAGCAGTTTATTCCAGGTCGCACAAGAGACCCAGTACTTC.

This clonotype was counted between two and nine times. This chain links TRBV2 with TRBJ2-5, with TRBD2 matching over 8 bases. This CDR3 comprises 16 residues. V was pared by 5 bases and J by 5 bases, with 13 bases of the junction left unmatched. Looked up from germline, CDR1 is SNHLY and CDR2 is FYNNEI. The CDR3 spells CASSSGTSRLMETQYF. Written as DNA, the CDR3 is TGTGCCAGCAGTTCCGGGACTAGTAGGCTTATGGAGACCCAGTACTTC.

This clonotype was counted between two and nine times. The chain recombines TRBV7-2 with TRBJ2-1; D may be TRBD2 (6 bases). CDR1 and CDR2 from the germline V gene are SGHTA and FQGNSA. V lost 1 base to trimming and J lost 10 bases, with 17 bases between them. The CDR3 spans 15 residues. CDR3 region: CASSLGIPGTFEQFF. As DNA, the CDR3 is TGTGCCAGCAGCTTAGGAATACCCGGGACTTTCGAGCAGTTCTTC.

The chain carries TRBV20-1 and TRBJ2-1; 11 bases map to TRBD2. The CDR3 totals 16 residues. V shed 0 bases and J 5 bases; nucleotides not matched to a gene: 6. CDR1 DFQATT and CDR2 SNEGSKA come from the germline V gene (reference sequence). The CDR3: CSARDVRLAGNNEQFF. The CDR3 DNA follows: TGCAGTGCTAGAGATGTCCGACTAGCGGGAAACAATGAGCAGTTCTTC.

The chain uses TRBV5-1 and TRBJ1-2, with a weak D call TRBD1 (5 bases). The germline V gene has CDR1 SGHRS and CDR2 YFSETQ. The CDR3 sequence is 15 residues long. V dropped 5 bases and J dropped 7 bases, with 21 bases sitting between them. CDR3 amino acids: CASRPGASPFSGYTF. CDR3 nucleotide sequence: TGCGCCAGCAGACCCGGGGCCAGCCCTTTTTCTGGCTACACCTTC.

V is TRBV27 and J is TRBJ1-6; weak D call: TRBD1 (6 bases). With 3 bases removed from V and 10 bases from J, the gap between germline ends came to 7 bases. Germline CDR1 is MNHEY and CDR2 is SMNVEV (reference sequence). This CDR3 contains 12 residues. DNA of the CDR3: TGTGCCAGCAGTTTTACAGGGTCACCCCTCCACTTT. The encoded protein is CASSFTGSPLHF.

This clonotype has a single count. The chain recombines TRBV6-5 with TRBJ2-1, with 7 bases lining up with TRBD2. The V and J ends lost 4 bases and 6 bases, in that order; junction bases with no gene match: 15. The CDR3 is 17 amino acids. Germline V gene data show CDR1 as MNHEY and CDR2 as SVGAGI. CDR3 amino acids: CASSFLLRDGGINEQFF. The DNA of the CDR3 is TGTGCCAGCAGTTTCCTACTCCGGGACGGGGGGATCAATGAGCAGTTCTTC.

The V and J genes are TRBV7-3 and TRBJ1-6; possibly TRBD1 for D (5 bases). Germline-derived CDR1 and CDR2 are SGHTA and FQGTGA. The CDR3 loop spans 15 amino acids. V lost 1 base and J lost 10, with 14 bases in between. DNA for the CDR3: TGTGCCAGCAGCTTAAGGGGGACGAGGGACTCACCCCTCCACTTT. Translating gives CASSLRGTRDSPLHF.

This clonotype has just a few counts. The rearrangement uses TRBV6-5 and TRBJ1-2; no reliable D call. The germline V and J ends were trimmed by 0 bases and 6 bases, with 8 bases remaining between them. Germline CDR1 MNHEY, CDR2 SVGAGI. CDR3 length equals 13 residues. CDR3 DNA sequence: TGTGCCAGCAGTTACTCACCTGGGGATGGCTACACCTTC. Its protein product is CASSYSPGDGYTF.

The CDR3 region is CSARVSGGSYEQYF. The CDR3 bases are TGCAGTGCTAGAGTCAGCGGGGGGTCCTACGAGCAGTACTTC. The J gene is TRBJ2-7, the V gene TRBV20-1, with TRBD2 identical over 9 bases. The J segment lost 1 base and the V segment lost 1 base, leaving 2 bases of the junction unmatched. Germline lookup yields CDR1 DFQATT and CDR2 SNEGSKA (reference sequence). The CDR3 extends over 14 amino acids.

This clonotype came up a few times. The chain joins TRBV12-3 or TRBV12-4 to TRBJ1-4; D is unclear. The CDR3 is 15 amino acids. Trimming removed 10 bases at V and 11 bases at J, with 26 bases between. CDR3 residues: CATRPVGATMKKLFF. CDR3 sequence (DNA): TGTGCCACGAGACCCGTGGGCGCTACAATGAAGAAACTGTTTTTT.

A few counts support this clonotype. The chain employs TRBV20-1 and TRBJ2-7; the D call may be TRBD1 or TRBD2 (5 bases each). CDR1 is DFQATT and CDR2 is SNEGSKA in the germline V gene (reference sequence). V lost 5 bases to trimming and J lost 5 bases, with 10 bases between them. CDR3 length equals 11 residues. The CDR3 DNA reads TGCAGTGCTCTCGGGGCGGACGAGCAGTACTTC. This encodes CSALGADEQYF.

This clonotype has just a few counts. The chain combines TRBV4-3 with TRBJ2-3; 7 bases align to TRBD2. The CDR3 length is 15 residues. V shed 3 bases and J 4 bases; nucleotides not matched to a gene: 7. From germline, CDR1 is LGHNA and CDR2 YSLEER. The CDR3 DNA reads TGCGCCAGCAGCCAGCGTACTAGCGTTTCAGATACGCAGTATTTT. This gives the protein CASSQRTSVSDTQYF.

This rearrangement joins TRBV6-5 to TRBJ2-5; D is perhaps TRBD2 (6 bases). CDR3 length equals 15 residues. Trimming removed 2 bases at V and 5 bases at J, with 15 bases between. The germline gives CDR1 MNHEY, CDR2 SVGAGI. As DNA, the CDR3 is TGTGCCAGCAGTTACCGCCAGAGCGGGTTTGAGACCCAGTACTTC. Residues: CASSYRQSGFETQYF.